This T cell receptor beta chain originates from a study of T cell repertoires in cytomegalovirus infection. The wider study: In public TCR beta signatures, there were indications of both CMV infection and matching HLA type.

This clonotype has ten or more counts. Its matching antigen is unknown. Whole-study results and caveats: There were HLA-C-restricted CMV-specific TCR beta clonotypes dominating the ex vivo response.

TCRdb recomputed calls from the reads with MiXCR, one row per CDR3 protein. There are around 310,000 distinct CDR3 sequences in the sample; 15% to 20% occur only once, and around 13% lies in the top ten. Trimming left V 4 bases short and J 0 bases short, with 10 bases between. The germline gives CDR1 SGHAT, CDR2 FQNNGV. CDR3 size: 15 residues. The genes are TRBV11-2 and TRBJ2-1; D remains unclear. This clonotype was obtained from a human donor in good health (CMV status not recorded). Some clones in this sample may be carry-over from other donors' samples. Material: PBMCs. The CDR3 nucleotides are TGTGCCAGCAGCTACCTCGATAGCTCCTACAATGAGCAGTTCTTC. Translated, it gives CASSYLDSSYNEQFF.